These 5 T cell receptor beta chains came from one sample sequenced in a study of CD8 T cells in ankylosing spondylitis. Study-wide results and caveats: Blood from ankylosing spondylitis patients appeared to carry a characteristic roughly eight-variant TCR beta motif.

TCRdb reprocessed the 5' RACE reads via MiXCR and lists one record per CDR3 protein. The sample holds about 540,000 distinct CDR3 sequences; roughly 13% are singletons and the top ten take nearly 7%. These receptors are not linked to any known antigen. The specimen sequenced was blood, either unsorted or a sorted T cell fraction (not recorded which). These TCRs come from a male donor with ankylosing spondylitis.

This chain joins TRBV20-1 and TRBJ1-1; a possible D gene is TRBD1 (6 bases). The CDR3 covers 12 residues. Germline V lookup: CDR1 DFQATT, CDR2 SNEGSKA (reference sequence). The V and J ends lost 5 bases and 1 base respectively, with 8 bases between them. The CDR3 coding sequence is TGCAGTGCTGCCAGGGGGAACACTGAAGCTTTCTTT. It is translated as CSAARGNTEAFF.

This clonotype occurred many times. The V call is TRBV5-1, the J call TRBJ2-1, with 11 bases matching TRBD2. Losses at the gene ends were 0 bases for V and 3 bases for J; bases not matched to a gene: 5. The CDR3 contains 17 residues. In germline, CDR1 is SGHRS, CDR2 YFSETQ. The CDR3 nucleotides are TGCGCCAGCAGCTTGGGGGGACTAGCGGAGATCTACAATGAGCAGTTCTTC. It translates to CASSLGGLAEIYNEQFF.

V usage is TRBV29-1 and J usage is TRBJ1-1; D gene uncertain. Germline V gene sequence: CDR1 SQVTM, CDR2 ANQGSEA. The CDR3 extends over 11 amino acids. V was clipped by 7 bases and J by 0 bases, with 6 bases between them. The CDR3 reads CSGQVNTEAFF. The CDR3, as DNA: TGCAGCGGACAAGTGAACACTGAAGCTTTCTTT.

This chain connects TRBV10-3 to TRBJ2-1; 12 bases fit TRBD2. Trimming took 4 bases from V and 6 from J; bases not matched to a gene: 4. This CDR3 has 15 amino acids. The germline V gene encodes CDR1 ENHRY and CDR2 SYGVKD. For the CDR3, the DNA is TGTGCCATCAGTGGGCTAGCGGGAGGGGGCAATGAGCAGTTCTTC. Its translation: CAISGLAGGGNEQFF.

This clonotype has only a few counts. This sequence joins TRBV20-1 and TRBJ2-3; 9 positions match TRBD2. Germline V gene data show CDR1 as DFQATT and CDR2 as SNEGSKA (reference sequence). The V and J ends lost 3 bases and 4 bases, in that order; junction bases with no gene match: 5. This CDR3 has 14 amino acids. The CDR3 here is CSARSGLASDTQYF. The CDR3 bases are TGCAGTGCTAGGTCTGGACTAGCGTCAGATACGCAGTATTTT.